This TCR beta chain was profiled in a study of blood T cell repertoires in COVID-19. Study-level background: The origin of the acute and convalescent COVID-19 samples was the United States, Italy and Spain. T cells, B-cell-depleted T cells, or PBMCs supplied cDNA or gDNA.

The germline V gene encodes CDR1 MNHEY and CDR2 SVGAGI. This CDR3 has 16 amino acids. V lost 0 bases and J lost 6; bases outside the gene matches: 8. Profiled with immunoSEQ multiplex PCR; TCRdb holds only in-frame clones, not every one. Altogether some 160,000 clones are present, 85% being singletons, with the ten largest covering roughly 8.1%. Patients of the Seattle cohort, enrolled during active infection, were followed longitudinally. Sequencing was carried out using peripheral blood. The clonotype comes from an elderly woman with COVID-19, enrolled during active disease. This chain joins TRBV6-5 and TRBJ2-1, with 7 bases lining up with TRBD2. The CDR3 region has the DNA TGTGCCAGCAGTTACTCGGGCGGGAGCCCTCGCAATGAGCAGTTCTTC. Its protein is CASSYSGGSPRNEQFF.